The following is a T cell receptor beta chain sequence with its context. The source of the sample is a study of blood T cell repertoires in COVID-19. Sequencing was performed with immunoSEQ multiplex PCR; in TCRdb, only in-frame clones are kept and a portion is missing. The sample records approximately 130,000 clones, approximately 85% being singletons. With 6 bases removed from V and 4 bases from J, the gap between germline ends came to 16 bases. Germline V lookup: CDR1 MNHEY, CDR2 SVGAGI. The CDR3 is made up of 15 amino acids. The sample taken for sequencing was peripheral blood. This sequence originates from a human donor in a cohort sampled during active COVID-19. This chain links TRBV6-5 with TRBJ1-5; D is ambiguous. The CDR3 DNA follows: TGTGCCAGCAGCATTTCGGGTAGTCTGAATCAGCCCCAGCATTTT. Protein product: CASSISGSLNQPQHF.